The rows below give T cell receptor beta chains drawn from one sample of a study of shared clonotypes between healthy human individuals. Clones were sequenced by immunoSEQ multiplex PCR, and TCRdb holds only the in-frame ones, with some missing. Seen here are approximately 2,200,000 clones, just over 90% observed once, and the top ten hold around 1.7%. Sequences were obtained from naive CD8+ T cells from PBMCs. The source of these receptors is a man in his late teens or twenties in good health. Some clones in this sample may be carry-over from other donors' samples. The CDR3 runs from the conserved cysteine through the conserved F or W. Fields, in order: V gene, clone size, J gene, D gene, CDR3 protein, CDR3 DNA. D genes are given only for firm matches. The listing skips clone size in some rows; elsewhere it reads once, few, many or a size class.

V gene: TRBV7-9
clone size: once
J gene: TRBJ2-7
D gene: TRBD2
CDR3 protein: CASSPGLVAWEQYF
CDR3 DNA: TGTGCCAGCAGCCCGGGACTAGTAGCGTGGGAGCAGTACTTC

V gene: TRBV19
clone size: -
J gene: TRBJ2-1
D gene: TRBD2
CDR3 protein: CASSIAGGPYNEQFF
CDR3 DNA: TGTGCCAGTAGTATAGCGGGAGGCCCCTACAATGAGCAGTTCTTC

V gene: TRBV7-9
clone size: -
J gene: TRBJ2-7
D gene: TRBD1
CDR3 protein: CASSLGERTGSYEQYF
CDR3 DNA: TGTGCCAGCAGCTTAGGAGAGAGGACAGGGAGTTACGAGCAGTACTTC

V gene: TRBV5-1
clone size: -
J gene: TRBJ2-1
D gene: -
CDR3 protein: CASSLDVGSQDNEQFF
CDR3 DNA: TGCGCCAGCAGCTTGGACGTGGGAAGCCAAGACAATGAGCAGTTCTTC

V gene: TRBV4-3
clone size: -
J gene: TRBJ2-2
D gene: TRBD2
CDR3 protein: CASSQGTSGRFTGELFF
CDR3 DNA: TGCGCCAGCAGCCAAGGGACTAGCGGGAGGTTCACCGGGGAGCTGTTTTTT

V gene: TRBV9
clone size: -
J gene: TRBJ2-3
D gene: TRBD2
CDR3 protein: CASGGGDPLNGPDTQYF
CDR3 DNA: TGTGCCAGCGGTGGGGGGGACCCCCTGAACGGCCCAGATACGCAGTATTTT

V gene: TRBV27
clone size: -
J gene: TRBJ1-2
D gene: -
CDR3 protein: CASGPAGSYGYTF
CDR3 DNA: TGTGCCAGCGGACCGGCAGGGTCGTATGGCTACACCTTC

V gene: TRBV5-5
clone size: -
J gene: TRBJ2-7
D gene: -
CDR3 protein: CASSFPPGSLYEQYF
CDR3 DNA: TGTGCCAGCAGCTTCCCACCCGGGAGTCTCTACGAGCAGTACTTC

V gene: TRBV5-1
clone size: -
J gene: TRBJ2-7
D gene: TRBD2
CDR3 protein: CASAPLGGSSDEQYF
CDR3 DNA: TGCGCCAGCGCCCCTCTTGGCGGGAGTTCCGACGAGCAGTACTTC

V gene: TRBV7-9
clone size: -
J gene: TRBJ1-2
D gene: -
CDR3 protein: CASSLGAKMYGYTF
CDR3 DNA: TGTGCCAGCAGCTTAGGGGCAAAGATGTATGGCTACACCTTC

V gene: TRBV5-1
clone size: once
J gene: TRBJ2-2
D gene: TRBD1
CDR3 protein: CASSPWGQGADTGELFF
CDR3 DNA: TGCGCCAGCAGCCCGTGGGGACAGGGGGCGGACACCGGGGAGCTGTTTTTT

V gene: TRBV27
clone size: few
J gene: TRBJ1-1
D gene: -
CDR3 protein: CASRESGQREAFF
CDR3 DNA: TGTGCCAGCAGAGAGTCTGGCCAGCGGGAAGCTTTCTTT